The rows below give T cell receptor beta chains drawn from one sample of a study of blood T cell repertoires in COVID-19. Using immunoSEQ multiplex PCR, the repertoire was profiled, and TCRdb retains in-frame clones only, with some absent. Here the sample spans 150,000 to 200,000 clones, about 83% being singletons. Sequencing was carried out using peripheral blood. These receptors were taken from a young man with active or convalescent COVID-19. Both conserved end residues are part of each CDR3. The D gene is left open where the match is weak. The size of a clone is reported for some rows only, either as once, few or many, or as a class for expanded clones.

j_call,v_call,d_call,clone_size,cdr3_nt,cdr3_aa
TRBJ2-4,TRBV5-1,TRBD2,-,TGCGCCAGCAGCTTGGCTCGGACTAGCGGGGGGGCCGGAAACATTCAGTACTTC,CASSLARTSGGAGNIQYF
TRBJ2-1,TRBV24-1,-,-,TGTGCCACCAGTGATTCAGGCAGGGGGGAATCGCGGCAGTTCTTC,CATSDSGRGESRQFF
TRBJ1-5,TRBV6-4,-,-,TGTGCCAGCAGTGAACGGTTCAGCAATCAGCCCCAGCATTTT,CASSERFSNQPQHF
TRBJ1-5,TRBV19,TRBD1,-,TGTGCCAGTGTTAGACAGGGAGATTTCAATCAGCCCCAGCATTTT,CASVRQGDFNQPQHF
TRBJ2-1,TRBV5-1,-,once,TGCGCCAGCAGCATTGGCGGAATCTGGGATGAGCAGTTCTTC,CASSIGGIWDEQFF
TRBJ2-3,TRBV18,TRBD1,-,TGTGCCAGCTCAACAACAGGGGGAGATACGCAGTATTTT,CASSTTGGDTQYF
TRBJ1-5,TRBV18,-,-,TGTGCCAGCTCTCCAAGATTAGGGGATAGCAATCAGCCCCAGCATTTT,CASSPRLGDSNQPQHF
TRBJ2-5,TRBV3-1/TRBV3-2,-,-,TGTGCCAGCAGCCCCACTGGACAGCCAGAGACCCAGTACTTC,CASSPTGQPETQYF
TRBJ1-5,TRBV2,-,-,TGTGCCAGCAGTGACAGGTTTAGCAATCAGCCCCAGCATTTT,CASSDRFSNQPQHF
TRBJ1-6,TRBV10-3,TRBD1,-,TGTGCCATCAGTACGACCGGGACAGGGAATTCACCCCTCCACTTT,CAISTTGTGNSPLHF
TRBJ2-3,TRBV3-1/TRBV3-2,-,-,TGTGCCAGCAGCCACTTACTCGAGGACTTCACAGATACGCAGTATTTT,CASSHLLEDFTDTQYF